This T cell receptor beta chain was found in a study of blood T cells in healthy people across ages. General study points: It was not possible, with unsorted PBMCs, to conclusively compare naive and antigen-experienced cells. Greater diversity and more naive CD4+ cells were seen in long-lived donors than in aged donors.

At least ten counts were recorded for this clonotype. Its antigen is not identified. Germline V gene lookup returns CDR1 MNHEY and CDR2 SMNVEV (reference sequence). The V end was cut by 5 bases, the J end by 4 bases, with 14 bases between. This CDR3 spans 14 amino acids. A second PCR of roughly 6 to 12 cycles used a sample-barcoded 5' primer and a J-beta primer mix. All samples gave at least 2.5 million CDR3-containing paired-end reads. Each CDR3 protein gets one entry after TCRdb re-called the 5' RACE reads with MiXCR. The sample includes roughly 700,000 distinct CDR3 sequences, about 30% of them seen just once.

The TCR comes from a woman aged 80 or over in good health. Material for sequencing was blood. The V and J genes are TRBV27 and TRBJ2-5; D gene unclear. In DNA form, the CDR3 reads TGTGCCAGCAGTGCAGACGGAAACCGAGAGACCCAGTACTTC. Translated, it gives CASSADGNRETQYF.